A single sample gave rise to the 3 T cell receptor beta chains below, sequenced in a study of shared clonotypes between healthy human individuals. The repertoire was sequenced with immunoSEQ multiplex PCR; TCRdb's copy has only in-frame clones and lacks some. The sample contains 2 million to 2.5 million clones, about 94% of which appear only once. Sample: naive CD4+ T cells sorted from blood. Subset denoted: CD45RA+ positively selected. The receptors come from a man younger than 35 in good health.

The chain employs TRBV30 and TRBJ2-3; the match to TRBD2 covers 14 bases. The CDR3 loop spans 14 amino acids. CDR1 is GTSNPN and CDR2 is SVGIG in the germline V gene (reference sequence). The V gene end was trimmed by 5 bases and the J gene end by 6 bases; junction bases not matched to a gene: 4. CDR3 coding DNA: TGTGCCTGGGGACTAGCGGGAGGTTTTGATACGCAGTATTTT. This translates into CAWGLAGGFDTQYF.

Details on this clone: Within the sample, other DNA sequences also encode this same CDR3. This chain joins TRBV2 and TRBJ2-3, with 10 bases matching TRBD2. The germline gives CDR1 SNHLY, CDR2 FYNNEI. V dropped 2 bases and J dropped 1; count of bases not matched to a gene: 3. This CDR3 has 16 amino acids. The CDR3 nucleotides read TGTGCCAGCAGTGAATTAACTAGCGGGGGCACAGATACGCAGTATTTT. Its translation: CASSELTSGGTDTQYF.

The chain uses TRBV4-1 and TRBJ1-5; D is ambiguous. Trimming took 4 bases from V and 2 from J, leaving 12 bases between them. CDR3 length: 15 amino acids. Germline V gives CDR1 MGHRA, CDR2 YSYEKL. CDR3 in amino acids: CASSPTPLGNQPQHF. In DNA, the CDR3 is TGCGCCAGCAGCCCCACCCCCTTGGGCAATCAGCCCCAGCATTTT.